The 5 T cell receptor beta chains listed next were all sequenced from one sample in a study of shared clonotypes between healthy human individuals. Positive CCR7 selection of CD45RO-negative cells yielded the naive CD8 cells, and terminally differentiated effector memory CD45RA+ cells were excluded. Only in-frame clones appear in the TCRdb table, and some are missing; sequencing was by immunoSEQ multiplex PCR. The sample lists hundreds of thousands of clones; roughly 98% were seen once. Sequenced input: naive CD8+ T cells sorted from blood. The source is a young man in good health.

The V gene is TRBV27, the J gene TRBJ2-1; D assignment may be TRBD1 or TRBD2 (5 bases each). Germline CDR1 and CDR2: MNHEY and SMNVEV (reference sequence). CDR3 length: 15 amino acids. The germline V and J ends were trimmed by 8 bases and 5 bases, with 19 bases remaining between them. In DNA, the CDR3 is TGTGCCAGCGGGTACCGGGACCCCACAAACAATGAGCAGTTCTTC. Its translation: CASGYRDPTNNEQFF.

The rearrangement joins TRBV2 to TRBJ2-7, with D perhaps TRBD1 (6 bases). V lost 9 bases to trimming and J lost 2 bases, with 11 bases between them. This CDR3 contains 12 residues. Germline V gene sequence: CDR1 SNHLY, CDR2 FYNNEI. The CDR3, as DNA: TGTGCCAGGGGGCAGGGGACCTACGAGCAGTACTTC. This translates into CARGQGTYEQYF.

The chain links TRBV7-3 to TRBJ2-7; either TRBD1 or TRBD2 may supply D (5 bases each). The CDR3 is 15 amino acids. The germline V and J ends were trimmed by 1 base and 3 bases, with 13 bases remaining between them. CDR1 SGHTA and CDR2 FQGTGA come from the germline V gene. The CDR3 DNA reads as TGTGCCAGCAGCTTAAGTTCGAGGGGTAACTACGAGCAGTACTTC. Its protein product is CASSLSSRGNYEQYF. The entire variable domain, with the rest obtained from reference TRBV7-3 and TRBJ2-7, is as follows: GAGVSQTPSNKVTEKGKYVELRCDPISGHTALYWYRQSLGQGPEFLIYFQGTGAADDSGLPNDRFFAVRPEGSVSTLKIQRTERGDSAVYLCASSLSSRGNYEQYFGPGTRLTVT.

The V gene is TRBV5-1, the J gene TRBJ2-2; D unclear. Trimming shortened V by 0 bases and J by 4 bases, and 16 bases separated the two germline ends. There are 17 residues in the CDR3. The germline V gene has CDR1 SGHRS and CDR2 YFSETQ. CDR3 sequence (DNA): TGCGCCAGCAGCTTGGATCATCCACTCTCGGGCACCGGGGAGCTGTTTTTT. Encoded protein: CASSLDHPLSGTGELFF.

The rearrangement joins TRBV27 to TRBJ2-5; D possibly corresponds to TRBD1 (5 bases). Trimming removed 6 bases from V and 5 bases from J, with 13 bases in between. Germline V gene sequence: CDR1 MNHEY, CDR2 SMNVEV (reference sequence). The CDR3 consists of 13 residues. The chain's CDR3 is CASRPGLEETQYF. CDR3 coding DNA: TGTGCCAGCAGACCAGGGTTGGAGGAGACCCAGTACTTC.